The T cell receptor (beta chain) under discussion was sequenced for a study of CD8 T cells in ankylosing spondylitis. Overall study results and limits: Ankylosing spondylitis blood seemed to carry a telltale TCR beta motif made of roughly eight highly homologous variants.

As to this clonotype: Antigen unknown.

This CDR3 has 13 amino acids. Germline V CDR1 and CDR2: MNHNY, SVGAGI (reference sequence). Trimming at V came to 6 bases and at J to 2 bases, leaving 3 bases not matched to a gene. TCR beta libraries were made by quantitative 5'-RACE with molecular barcodes. Using its own MiXCR run on the 5' RACE reads, TCRdb lists one record per CDR3 protein. This table has over 30,000 distinct CDR3 sequences, 13% appearing once. This chain connects TRBV6-6 to TRBJ2-7, with 8 bases lining up with TRBD2. The sequencing input was synovial fluid, either unsorted or a sorted T cell fraction (not recorded which). This receptor was identified in a male donor with ankylosing spondylitis. In DNA form, the CDR3 reads TGTGCCAGCAGACTAGCGGAGACCTACGAGCAGTACTTC. This encodes CASRLAETYEQYF.